Shown below are 5 T cell receptor beta chains from a single sample sequenced in a study of blood T cell repertoires in COVID-19. Using immunoSEQ multiplex PCR, the repertoire was profiled, and TCRdb retains in-frame clones only, with some absent. The profile shows about 84,000 clones, about three quarters of them singletons. Sequencing used peripheral blood. All receptors come from a man aged 50 or older with active or convalescent COVID-19.

The rearrangement uses TRBV9 and TRBJ2-3; D gene ambiguous. The CDR3 has 19 residues. Germline CDR1 and CDR2: SGDLS and YYNGEE. Deletions cut 6 bases from V and 0 bases from J, with 26 bases between. CDR3 sequence reads: CASNHPVARVASSTDTQYF. Written as DNA, the CDR3 is TGTGCCAGCAACCACCCCGTTGCCCGCGTTGCTTCTAGCACAGATACGCAGTATTTT.

This clone showed up just once. The chain joins TRBV6-2 or TRBV6-3 to TRBJ2-7; possible D gene TRBD2, 5 bases. V lost 3 bases and J lost 0, with 15 bases in between. This CDR3 is 16 amino acids long. The germline CDR1 and CDR2 sequences are MNHEY and SVGEGT. The CDR3 loop is CASSYPFRTASYEQYF. Here the CDR3 DNA reads TGTGCCAGCAGTTATCCCTTCCGGACTGCCTCCTACGAGCAGTACTTC.

The V gene is TRBV13, the J gene TRBJ2-3; the match to TRBD2 covers 14 bases. This CDR3 is 18 amino acids long. V trimming: 0 bases; J trimming: 2 bases; junction bases outside the gene matches: 4. Germline V CDR1 and CDR2: PRHDT, FYEKMQ (reference sequence). This CDR3 reads CASSLGRLAGGYTDTQYF. CDR3 nucleotide sequence: TGTGCCAGCAGCTTAGGCCGACTAGCGGGGGGGTACACAGATACGCAGTATTTT.

The chain combines TRBV4-3 with TRBJ1-2; D perhaps matches TRBD1 (5 bases). V shed 0 bases and J shed 4 bases, with 15 bases lying between them. Germline V gene data show CDR1 as LGHNA and CDR2 as YSLEER. This CDR3 is 16 amino acids long. CDR3 sequence (DNA): TGCGCCAGCAGCCAAGATCTCGGAGGGGATCGCTATGGCTACACCTTC. It codes for CASSQDLGGDRYGYTF.

This rearrangement joins TRBV7-6 to TRBJ2-2, with a possible D match to TRBD1 (5 bases). Trimming left V 5 bases short and J 3 bases short, with 10 bases between. This CDR3 is built from 14 residues. Germline lookup yields CDR1 SGHVS and CDR2 FNYEAQ. In DNA form, the CDR3 reads TGTGCCAGCAGCATTGACAGCGACACCGGGGAGCTGTTTTTT. This encodes CASSIDSDTGELFF.